What follows are 28 T cell receptor beta chains derived from one specimen sequenced in a study of neurological immune-mediated disorders. TCRdb re-called the 5' RACE reads through MiXCR, storing one row per CDR3 protein. The repertoire holds about 60,000 distinct CDR3 sequences, with roughly 3.5% as singletons. The sequenced sample was PBMCs. The origin of the receptors is a woman aged 55 to 70 with multiple sclerosis.

This clonotype was seen ten or more times. This chain links TRBV5-5 with TRBJ2-3, with D hard to call. The CDR3 has 14 residues. CDR1 is SGHKS, CDR2 YYEKEE, per germline (reference sequence). V was pared by 0 bases and J by 2 bases, with 7 bases between. The CDR3 here is CASSLEVHTDTQYF. The CDR3 bases are TGTGCCAGCAGCTTGGAGGTGCACACAGATACGCAGTATTTT.

Ten or more counts support this clonotype. V and J are TRBV7-9 and TRBJ2-7, with D uncertain. V was clipped by 4 bases and J by 2 bases, with 15 bases between them. Germline-derived CDR1 and CDR2 are SEHNR and FQNEAQ (reference sequence). This CDR3 is 15 amino acids long. CDR3 nucleotides: TGTGCCAGCAGCTCGGAACCAGAAGGTACCTACGAGCAGTACTTC. Its translation is CASSSEPEGTYEQYF.

V gene TRBV20-1 combines with J gene TRBJ2-7; D tentatively fits TRBD1 or TRBD2 (5 bases each). The CDR3 spans 15 residues. The germline CDR1 and CDR2 sequences are DFQATT and SNEGSKA (reference sequence). The V end was cut by 6 bases, the J end by 0 bases, with 18 bases between. The CDR3 protein is CSARTGAAGSYEQYF. CDR3 in DNA: TGCAGTGCCCGAACCGGGGCGGCGGGCTCCTACGAGCAGTACTTC.

This clonotype has a count of ten or more. The rearrangement uses TRBV4-3 and TRBJ2-7; 7 nucleotides line up with TRBD1. Germline lookup yields CDR1 LGHNA and CDR2 YSLEER. J gave up 1 base and V 0 bases, and 6 bases lay outside the gene matches. The CDR3 spans 16 residues. CDR3 nucleotides: TGCGCCAGCAGCCAAGATGGGACAGTTCCTTCCTACGAGCAGTACTTC. Residues: CASSQDGTVPSYEQYF.

Many counts were recorded for this clonotype. The CDR3 region is CASSLTDRVDEQFF. The CDR3 coding sequence is TGTGCCAGCAGCCTCACGGACAGGGTCGATGAGCAGTTCTTC. This rearrangement joins TRBV7-8 to TRBJ2-1; the match to TRBD1 covers 8 bases. Unmatched junction bases numbered 8, after V lost 5 bases and J lost 8 bases. There are 14 residues in the CDR3. Germline assignment: CDR1 SGHVS and CDR2 FQNEAQ.

This clonotype was detected ten times or more. The chain links TRBV7-3 to TRBJ2-3; D is uncertain. Trimming cost V 0 bases and J 5 bases, with 12 bases left between them. CDR1 is SGHTA and CDR2 is FQGTGA in the germline V gene. The CDR3 extends over 15 amino acids. CDR3 coding DNA: TGTGCCAGCAGCTTAACTGGTCTGTTCGGAGATACGCAGTATTTT. It codes for CASSLTGLFGDTQYF.

Ten or more counts support this clonotype. One end of the junction is discordant with germline, which a read error may explain. CDR3 region: CATSRGPTGTGRF. In nucleotides, the CDR3 is TGTGCCACCAGCAGAGGTCCCACCGGGACAGGGAGGTTC. The gene calls are TRBV15 and TRBJ2-1; 9 bases fit TRBD1. Germline V gene data show CDR1 as LNHNV and CDR2 as YYDKDF (reference sequence). The CDR3 sequence is 13 residues long.

This clonotype was detected many times. The rearrangement links TRBV4-1 to TRBJ2-2; 8 positions match TRBD2. The CDR3 runs to 17 residues. V was clipped by 0 bases and J by 3 bases; unmatched bases: 6. Per germline, CDR1 MGHRA and CDR2 YSYEKL. CDR3 DNA sequence: TGCGCCAGCAGCCAAGAAGAGCTAGCGGGTTACACCGGGGAGCTGTTTTTT. Amino acid sequence: CASSQEELAGYTGELFF.

This clonotype was seen repeatedly, ten times or more. The chain is built from TRBV12-3 or TRBV12-4 and TRBJ1-1; D unclear. V lost 5 bases and J 0 bases, leaving 7 bases between the germline ends. The CDR3 contains 13 residues. CDR3 amino acids: CASSPQLNTEAFF. CDR3 nucleotide sequence: TGTGCCAGCAGTCCCCAGTTGAACACTGAAGCTTTCTTT.

In its sample, this clonotype was seen many times. The CDR3 nucleotides are TGTGCCAGCAGTTTTTCAGGGCGAGGCAATCAGCCCCAGCATTTT. Protein: CASSFSGRGNQPQHF. The V call is TRBV28, the J call TRBJ1-5; tentative D call: TRBD1 (5 bases). V gave up 3 bases and J gave up 2 bases, with 11 bases separating them. CDR3 size: 15 residues. Germline values: CDR1 MDHEN, CDR2 SYDVKM.

This clonotype was detected a few times. The V and J genes are TRBV7-9 and TRBJ2-7, with a weak D call TRBD2 (5 bases). V shed 5 bases and J shed 2 bases, with 19 bases lying between them. Per germline, CDR1 SEHNR and CDR2 FQNEAQ (reference sequence). This CDR3 comprises 16 residues. The DNA of the CDR3 is TGTGCCAGCAGCCCCCGGACTTTTACGCCTACCTACGAGCAGTACTTC. Protein sequence: CASSPRTFTPTYEQYF. Looking up the rest from reference TRBV7-9 and TRBJ2-7 gives the full variable domain: DTGVSQNPRHKITKRGQNVTFRCDPISEHNRLYWYRQTLGQGPEFLTYFQNEAQLEKSRLLSDRFSAERPKGSFSTLEIQRTEQGDSAMYLCASSPRTFTPTYEQYFGPGTRLTVT.

This clonotype was recorded many times. CDR3 bases: TGTGCCAGCAGCCAAGAGTACACAGGGGGCGACTACGAGCAGTACTTC. Protein product: CASSQEYTGGDYEQYF. The gene calls are TRBV4-2 and TRBJ2-7; 9 bases are shared with TRBD1. The J segment lost 3 bases and the V segment lost 0 bases, leaving 6 bases of the junction unmatched. This CDR3 has 16 residues. Looked up from germline, CDR1 is LGHNA and CDR2 is YNFKEQ.

This clonotype appeared many times. The chain carries TRBV10-3 and TRBJ1-5; D call uncertain. Germline V gene data show CDR1 as ENHRY and CDR2 as SYGVKD. CDR3 length equals 15 residues. The V end lost 0 bases, the J end lost 0 bases, and 6 bases lay between the germline ends. The CDR3 bases are TGTGCCATCAGTGAGTCACACGTTAGCAATCAGCCCCAGCATTTT. Amino acid sequence: CAISESHVSNQPQHF.

In its sample, this clonotype was seen many times. This chain uses TRBV10-3 with TRBJ2-1, with a tentative D call TRBD2 (5 bases). Per germline, CDR1 ENHRY and CDR2 SYGVKD. V was trimmed by 0 bases and J by 7 bases, leaving 16 bases between them. There are 16 residues in the CDR3. CDR3 sequence reads: CAISESGAPLMNEQFF. DNA of the CDR3: TGTGCCATCAGTGAGTCGGGAGCGCCCCTGATGAATGAGCAGTTCTTC.

This clonotype appeared many times. The genes are TRBV28 and TRBJ2-7; tentative D call: TRBD1 (5 bases). The CDR3 extends over 13 amino acids. V shed 6 bases and J shed 2 bases, with 11 bases lying between them. Germline V gene sequence: CDR1 MDHEN, CDR2 SYDVKM. The CDR3, as DNA: TGTGCCAGCAGGTTTACAGGTCCCTACGAGCAGTACTTC. Translating gives CASRFTGPYEQYF. The full variable domain, with the rest looked up from reference TRBV28 and TRBJ2-7, is DVKVTQSSRYLVKRTGEKVFLECVQDMDHENMFWYRQDPGLGLRLIYFSYDVKMKEKGDIPEGYSVSREKKERFSLILESASTNQTSMYLCASRFTGPYEQYFGPGTRLTVT.

This clonotype was seen ten or more times. Written as DNA, the CDR3 is TGTGCCAGCAGCTTAATTATTCGTACAGGGTACAATGAGCAGTTCTTC. As protein: CASSLIIRTGYNEQFF. V and J are TRBV7-9 and TRBJ2-1; the D gene is possibly TRBD1 (6 bases). Per germline, CDR1 SEHNR and CDR2 FQNEAQ (reference sequence). The CDR3 extends over 16 amino acids. V lost 2 bases and J lost 4, with 15 bases in between. Using reference TRBV7-9 and TRBJ2-1 for the parts outside the CDR3, the full variable domain is DTGVSQNPRHKITKRGQNVTFRCDPISEHNRLYWYRQTLGQGPEFLTYFQNEAQLEKSRLLSDRFSAERPKGSFSTLEIQRTEQGDSAMYLCASSLIIRTGYNEQFFGPGTRLTVL.

The sample holds many counts of this clonotype. This chain connects TRBV29-1 to TRBJ2-7; 7 nucleotides align to TRBD1. V trimming: 4 bases; J trimming: 0 bases; junction bases outside the gene matches: 9. CDR3 length equals 15 residues. From germline, CDR1 is SQVTM and CDR2 ANQGSEA. CDR3 sequence: CSVVSVDRSSYEQYF. The CDR3 DNA reads as TGCAGCGTTGTAAGTGTGGACAGGAGCTCCTACGAGCAGTACTTC.

The chain recombines TRBV30 with TRBJ2-2; 7 bases agree with TRBD1. The CDR3 extends over 14 amino acids. In germline, CDR1 is GTSNPN, CDR2 SVGIG (reference sequence). Germline trimming cut 3 bases from V and 6 bases from J; bases unmatched to any gene: 7. Written as DNA, the CDR3 is TGTGCCTGGAGAGGTGACAGGGAGTCCGGGGAGCTGTTTTTT. This gives the protein CAWRGDRESGELFF.

This clonotype was picked up many times. The chain links TRBV28 to TRBJ2-5; D remains ambiguous. This CDR3 has 15 amino acids. Between the trimmed V and J ends, which lost 2 bases and 3 bases, there was a span of 13 bases. CDR1 is MDHEN, CDR2 SYDVKM, per germline. The CDR3 DNA sequence: TGTGCCAGCAGTTTAACCCAGGTCTACAAAGAGACCCAGTACTTC. This codes for CASSLTQVYKETQYF. The full variable domain, completed using reference TRBV28 and TRBJ2-5, is DVKVTQSSRYLVKRTGEKVFLECVQDMDHENMFWYRQDPGLGLRLIYFSYDVKMKEKGDIPEGYSVSREKKERFSLILESASTNQTSMYLCASSLTQVYKETQYFGPGTRLLVL.

This clonotype was picked up many times. The gene calls are TRBV10-3 and TRBJ2-1; 12 bases are shared with TRBD2. The trim removed 6 bases at V and 9 bases at J, leaving 6 bases unmatched. This CDR3 is 14 amino acids long. From germline, CDR1 is ENHRY and CDR2 SYGVKD. The CDR3 DNA reads TGTGCCATCAGCCTAGCGGGGGGGCGAGGTGAGCAGTTCTTC. Protein sequence: CAISLAGGRGEQFF.

This clonotype was seen at least ten times. This chain joins TRBV4-2 and TRBJ2-5, with 8 nucleotides matching TRBD2. The junction had 6 bases not matched to a gene; V was cut back by 4 bases and J by 2 bases. This CDR3 spans 15 amino acids. Germline values: CDR1 LGHNA, CDR2 YNFKEQ. CDR3: CASSLGRAWQETQYF. The CDR3 DNA follows: TGTGCCAGCAGCCTCGGGAGGGCCTGGCAAGAGACCCAGTACTTC.

This clonotype was picked up many times. This chain joins TRBV10-3 and TRBJ1-4; tentatively, D is TRBD1 (6 bases). The V gene's germline CDR1 is ENHRY and CDR2 SYGVKD. The CDR3 loop spans 18 amino acids. The V end was cut by 2 bases, the J end by 8 bases, with 24 bases between. The CDR3, as DNA: TGTGCCATCAGTGAGGATCCCGCCGGGGGGCTACTTATAGAAAAACTGTTTTTT. Translating gives CAISEDPAGGLLIEKLFF.

This clonotype was counted many times. The J gene is TRBJ2-7, the V gene TRBV6-5; TRBD2 might be the D (6 bases). Germline V gives CDR1 MNHEY, CDR2 SVGAGI. The CDR3 is 15 amino acids. V lost 7 bases and J 1 base, leaving 17 bases between the germline ends. CDR3 protein: CASNRAGTLSYEQYF. The DNA for the CDR3 is TGTGCCAGCAATCGGGCGGGGACTTTATCCTACGAGCAGTACTTC.

Ten or more counts support this clonotype. The gene calls are TRBV15 and TRBJ2-7; D perhaps matches TRBD2 (7 bases). CDR1 LNHNV and CDR2 YYDKDF come from the germline V gene (reference sequence). V shed 0 bases and J shed 7 bases, with 13 bases lying between them. CDR3 size: 14 residues. CDR3 sequence (DNA): TGTGCCACCAGCAGAGAAGGGGGGGCGAGGGAGCAGTACTTC. It specifies CATSREGGAREQYF.

This clonotype was found many times. This CDR3 reads CASSWGLADSYEQYF. The CDR3 nucleotides are TGCGCCAGCAGCTGGGGACTAGCGGACTCCTACGAGCAGTACTTC. The chain is built from TRBV5-1 and TRBJ2-7; TRBD2 aligns across 11 bases. V lost 3 bases and J lost 0; bases outside the gene matches: 2. CDR1 SGHRS and CDR2 YFSETQ come from the germline V gene. The CDR3 extends over 15 amino acids.

This clonotype was counted between two and nine times. Just one base apart from a much larger clone, this may be a read error. The chain uses TRBV2 and TRBJ1-6; the D is unclear. Germline CDR1 and CDR2: SNHLY and FYNNEI. The CDR3 extends over 13 amino acids. The CDR3 spells CASMGTDNSPLNF. CDR3 sequence (DNA): TGTGCCAGCATGGGAACCGATAATTCACCCCTCAACTTT.

This clonotype has a handful of counts. J is TRBJ2-5 and V is TRBV11-2; D is possibly TRBD2 (5 bases). The CDR3 totals 13 residues. Trimming left V 5 bases short and J 1 base short, with 8 bases between. Germline V CDR1 and CDR2: SGHAT, FQNNGV. The DNA of the CDR3 is TGTGCCAGCAGCCGGGGATTCCAAGAGACCCAGTACTTC. Translation gives CASSRGFQETQYF.

This clonotype has at least ten counts. The V and J genes are TRBV5-1 and TRBJ1-1, with 9 positions matching TRBD1. Germline-derived CDR1 and CDR2 are SGHRS and YFSETQ. The CDR3 spans 16 residues. Trimming removed 3 bases from V and 4 bases from J; junction bases left unmatched: 10. CDR3 region: CASSSGTGNFVTEAFF. CDR3 nucleotides: TGCGCCAGCAGCTCCGGGACAGGGAACTTCGTCACTGAAGCTTTCTTT.